This T cell receptor (beta chain) was recorded in a study of shared clonotypes between healthy human individuals. Assay: immunoSEQ multiplex PCR; the TCRdb copy retains only in-frame clones and omits some. The sample includes over a million clones, around 78% of them seen just once. The receptor was isolated from a man between 18 and 29 years old in good health. Some clones in this sample may be carry-over from other donors' samples. Sequencing input: memory CD4+ T cells from PBMCs. Regarding subset: CD45RA-negative fraction.

CDR3 in amino acids: CASSRQGGSGNTIYF. CDR3 coding DNA: TGTGCCAGCAGCCGACAGGGGGGGTCTGGAAACACCATATATTTT. The rearrangement links TRBV5-6 to TRBJ1-3; TRBD1 aligns across 9 bases. The CDR3 totals 15 residues. Per germline, CDR1 SGHDT and CDR2 YYEEEE. V dropped 4 bases and J dropped 1; count of bases not matched to a gene: 3.